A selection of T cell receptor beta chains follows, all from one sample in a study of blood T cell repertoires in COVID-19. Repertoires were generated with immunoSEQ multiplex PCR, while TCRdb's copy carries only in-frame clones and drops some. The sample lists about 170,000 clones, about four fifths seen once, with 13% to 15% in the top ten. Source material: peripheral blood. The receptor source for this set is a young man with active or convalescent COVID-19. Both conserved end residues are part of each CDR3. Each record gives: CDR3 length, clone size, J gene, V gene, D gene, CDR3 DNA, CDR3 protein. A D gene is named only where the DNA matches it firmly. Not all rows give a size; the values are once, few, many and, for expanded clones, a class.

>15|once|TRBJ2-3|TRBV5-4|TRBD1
TGTGCCAGCAGCTTGTACAGGGGACGCACAGATACGCAGTATTTT
CASSLYRGRTDTQYF
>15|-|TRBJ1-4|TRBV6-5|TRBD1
TGTGCCAGCAGGGCTGGACAGGGATCTAATGAAAAACTGTTTTTT
CASRAGQGSNEKLFF
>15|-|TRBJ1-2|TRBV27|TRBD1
TGTGCCAGCAGGGCTGGAGGGACAGGGGGCCTTGGCTACACCTTC
CASRAGGTGGLGYTF
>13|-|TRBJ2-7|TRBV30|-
TGTGCCTGGAGAAATCGCATCCGAGGCGAGCAGTACTTC
CAWRNRIRGEQYF
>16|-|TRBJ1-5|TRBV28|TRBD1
TGTGCCAGCAGTTCGCCGGGACAGTTGATGCGACAGCCCCAGCATTTT
CASSSPGQLMRQPQHF
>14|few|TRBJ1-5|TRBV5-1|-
TGCGCCAGCAGCTTGGGCCAGGGCACTCAGCCCCAGCATTTT
CASSLGQGTQPQHF
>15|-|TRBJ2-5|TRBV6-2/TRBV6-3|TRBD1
TGTGCCAGCAGTGTACTGGGACAGGGTGAGAAGACCCAGTACTTC
CASSVLGQGEKTQYF
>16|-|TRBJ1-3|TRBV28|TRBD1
TGTGCCAGCAGTTTATCCCCAGGGGGCTCTGGAAACACCATATATTTT
CASSLSPGGSGNTIYF
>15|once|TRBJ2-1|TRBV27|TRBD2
TGTGCCAGCGGCCTAGAGCGGGGCTCTATCAATGAGCAGTTCTTC
CASGLERGSINEQFF
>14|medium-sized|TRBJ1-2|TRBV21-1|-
TGTGCCAGCAGCAACCTATCACGCGCGGATGGCTACACCTTC
CASSNLSRADGYTF
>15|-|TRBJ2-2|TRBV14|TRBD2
TGTGCCAGCAGCCAGGGGACTAGGATAGACGGGGAGCTGTTTTTT
CASSQGTRIDGELFF
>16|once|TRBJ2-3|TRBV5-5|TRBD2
TGTGCCAGCAGCAGGGGACTAGCGGACCTGAGAGATACGCAGTATTTT
CASSRGLADLRDTQYF
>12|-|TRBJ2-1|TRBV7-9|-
TGTGCCAGCAGCATAGACTGGCGGGAGCAGTTCTTC
CASSIDWREQFF
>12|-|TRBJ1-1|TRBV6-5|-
TGTGCCAGCAGTTGGGGAGGCACTGAAGCTTTCTTT
CASSWGGTEAFF
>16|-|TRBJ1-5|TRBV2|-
TGTGCCAACCCAGAGGGCCTACAGGGCTTGTGGCAGCCCCAGCATTTT
CANPEGLQGLWQPQHF
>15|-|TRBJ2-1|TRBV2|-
TGTGCCAGCAGCGGGGAAGGCGGGGTAGTCAATGAGCAGTTCTTC
CASSGEGGVVNEQFF
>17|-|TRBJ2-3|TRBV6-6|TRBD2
TGTGCCAGCAGTCCTAGGGTACTAGCGGGGGGTACAGATACGCAGTATTTT
CASSPRVLAGGTDTQYF
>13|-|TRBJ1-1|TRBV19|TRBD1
TGTGCCAGTATGGGACAGGCGAACACTGAAGCTTTCTTT
CASMGQANTEAFF
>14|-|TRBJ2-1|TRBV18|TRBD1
TGTGCCAGCTCACGGGACAGGGTAAACAGTGAGCAGTTCTTC
CASSRDRVNSEQFF
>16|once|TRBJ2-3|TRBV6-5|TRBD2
TGTGCCAGCAGTTATAGGACTAGCGGGGCCCCAGATACGCAGTATTTT
CASSYRTSGAPDTQYF
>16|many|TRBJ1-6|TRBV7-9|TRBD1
TGTGCCAGCAGCATGGGACAGGGGTTCTATAATTCACCCCTCCACTTT
CASSMGQGFYNSPLHF
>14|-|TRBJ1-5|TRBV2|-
TGTGCCAGCAGCCGTTTAAATAGCAATCAGCCCCAGCATTTT
CASSRLNSNQPQHF
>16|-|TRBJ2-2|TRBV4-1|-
TGCGCCAGCAGCCAAGGAAGGACGAGGGACACCGGGGAGCTGTTTTTT
CASSQGRTRDTGELFF
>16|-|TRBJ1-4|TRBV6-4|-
TGTGCCAGCAGTGACCCCCAGACCCTTGAGGGTGAAAAACTGTTTTTT
CASSDPQTLEGEKLFF
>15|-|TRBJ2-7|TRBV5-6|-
TGTGCCAGCAGCCAAGGACAGTCTCGCTCCTACGAGCAGTACTTC
CASSQGQSRSYEQYF
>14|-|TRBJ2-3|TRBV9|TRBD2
TGTGCCAGCAGCGAAGCGGGGGGAACAGATACGCAGTATTTT
CASSEAGGTDTQYF
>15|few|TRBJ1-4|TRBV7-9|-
TGTGCCAGCAGCTTAGACCGCTGGGGGCGTGAAAAACTGTTTTTT
CASSLDRWGREKLFF
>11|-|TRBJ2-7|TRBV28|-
TGTGCCAGCAGTTTAACTTACGAGCAGTACTTC
CASSLTYEQYF
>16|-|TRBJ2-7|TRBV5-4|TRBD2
TGTGCCAGCAGACCCTTGCGGGAGGGCCCTCAAGGCGAGCAGTACTTC
CASRPLREGPQGEQYF
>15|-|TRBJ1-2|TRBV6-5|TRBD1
TGTGCCAGCAGCAAATATGGACAGGGCGAGTATGGCTACACCTTC
CASSKYGQGEYGYTF
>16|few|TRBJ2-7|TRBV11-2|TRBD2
TGTGCCAGCAGCTTATCGGGGAGGCGGGAGAGCAACGAGCAGTACTTC
CASSLSGRRESNEQYF
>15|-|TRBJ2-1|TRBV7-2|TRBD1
TGTGCCAGCAGCTTGACAGGGAGCTCCTACAATGAGCAGTTCTTC
CASSLTGSSYNEQFF
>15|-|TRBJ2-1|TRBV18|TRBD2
TGTGCCAGCTCACCTACTAGCGGCTCCTACAATGAGCAGTTCTTC
CASSPTSGSYNEQFF
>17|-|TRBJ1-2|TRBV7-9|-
TGTGCCAGCAGCTTAGAGGGTCCCAGGCAGGGGTCCTATGGCTACACCTTC
CASSLEGPRQGSYGYTF
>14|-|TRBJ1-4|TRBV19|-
TGTGCCAGTAGTATCGGCCAGGATAATGAAAAACTGTTTTTT
CASSIGQDNEKLFF
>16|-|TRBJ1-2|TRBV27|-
TGTGCCAGCAGTTTGTCATCAGGGCCAAATCGCTATGGCTACACCTTC
CASSLSSGPNRYGYTF
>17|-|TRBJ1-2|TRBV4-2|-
TGTGCCAGCAGCCAAGCGGTACGAAGGTCCGGGGGTGGTGGCTACACCTTC
CASSQAVRRSGGGGYTF
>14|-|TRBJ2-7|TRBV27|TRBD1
TGTGCCAGCAGTTCGAGGACAGGGGCCTACGAGCAGTACTTC
CASSSRTGAYEQYF
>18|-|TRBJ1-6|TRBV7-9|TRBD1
TGTGCCAGCAGCTTAGGCAGAGCCGGGACAGGGACTAATTCACCCCTCCACTTT
CASSLGRAGTGTNSPLHF
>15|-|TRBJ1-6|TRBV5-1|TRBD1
TGCGCCAGCAGCGCCCCCGGGACAGGGCATTCACCCCTCCACTTT
CASSAPGTGHSPLHF
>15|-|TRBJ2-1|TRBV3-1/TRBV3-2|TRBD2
TGTGCCAGCAGCGCCGGGACTAGCACTTACAATGAGCAGTTCTTC
CASSAGTSTYNEQFF
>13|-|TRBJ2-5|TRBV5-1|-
TGCGCCAGCAGCTTGGTAGTGCAAGAGACCCAGTACTTC
CASSLVVQETQYF
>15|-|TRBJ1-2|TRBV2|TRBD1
TGTGCCAGCAGTGATAATCAGGGGGGTAACTATGGCTACACCTTC
CASSDNQGGNYGYTF
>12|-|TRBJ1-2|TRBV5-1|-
TGCGCCAGCAGCCTCTCGGGGTCCACTGGGGCCTTC
CASSLSGSTGAF
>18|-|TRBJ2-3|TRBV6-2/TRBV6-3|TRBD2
TGTGCCAGCAGTTACCCCAAAATTGGCGGGAGGCCAACAGATACGCAGTATTTT
CASSYPKIGGRPTDTQYF
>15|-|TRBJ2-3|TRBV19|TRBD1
TGTGCCAGTAGTTCTTACAGGGGCCCCACAGATACGCAGTATTTT
CASSSYRGPTDTQYF
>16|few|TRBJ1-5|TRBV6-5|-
TGTGCCAGCAGTTCAGGGGCCGAGTATAGCAATCAGCCCCAGCATTTT
CASSSGAEYSNQPQHF
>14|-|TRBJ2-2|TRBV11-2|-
TGTGCCAGCAGCTTGGCGGGGAACACCGGGGAGCTGTTTTTT
CASSLAGNTGELFF
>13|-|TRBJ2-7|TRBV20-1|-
TGCAGTGCTAGTCCAGCAGGGTACAAGGAGCAGTACTTC
CSASPAGYKEQYF
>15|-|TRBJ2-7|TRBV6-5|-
TGTGCCAGCACCCAAACTTACGACAGTTCCTACGAGCAGTACTTC
CASTQTYDSSYEQYF
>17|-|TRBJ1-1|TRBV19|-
TGTGCCAGTGGCTCACCTCGCGGGGGGGGCTCCGGCACTGAAGCTTTCTTT
CASGSPRGGGSGTEAFF
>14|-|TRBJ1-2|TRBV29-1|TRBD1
TGCAGCGCCAGAGTAGGGACAGGGACTTATGGCTACACCTTC
CSARVGTGTYGYTF
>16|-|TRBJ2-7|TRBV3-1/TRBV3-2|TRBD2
TGTGCCAGCAGCCAAGATGCGGGGGTCAACTCCTACGAGCAGTACTTC
CASSQDAGVNSYEQYF
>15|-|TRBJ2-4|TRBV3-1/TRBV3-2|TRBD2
TGTGCCAGCAGCCAACTAGCGGGAGCCAAAAACATTCAGTACTTC
CASSQLAGAKNIQYF
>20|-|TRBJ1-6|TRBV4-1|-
TGCGCCAGCAGCCAAGATACCCGCGCCACACAGAGCTCCTATAATTCACCCCTCCACTTT
CASSQDTRATQSSYNSPLHF
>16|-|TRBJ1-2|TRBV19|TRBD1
TGTGCCAGTAGTATTCCGGGACAGGGAGTGTCGTTCGGCTACACCTTC
CASSIPGQGVSFGYTF
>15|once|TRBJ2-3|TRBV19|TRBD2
TGTGCCAGCTCAAAAGGGACTAGCGTGATAGATACGCAGTATTTT
CASSKGTSVIDTQYF